A selection of T cell receptor beta chains follows, all from one sample in a study of blood T cell repertoires in COVID-19. The method was immunoSEQ multiplex PCR; TCRdb's version includes in-frame clones alone and lacks a portion of them. The sample shows 200,000 to 250,000 clones, about 90% of them seen only once. The sequencing input was peripheral blood. Receptors originate from a man aged 25 to 40 with acute or convalescent COVID-19. The CDR3 runs from the conserved cysteine through the conserved F or W. The D gene is left open where the match is weak. Part of the rows lack a size; the others show once, few, many or a class for expanded clones.

v_gene	j_gene	abundance	d_gene	CDR3aa	CDR3nt
TRBV28	TRBJ1-2	-	-	CASRQGSGYTF	TGTGCCAGCCGGCAGGGGAGTGGCTACACCTTC
TRBV5-1	TRBJ1-5	-	TRBD1	CASSLDGQGNQPQHF	TGCGCCAGCAGCTTGGATGGACAGGGTAATCAGCCCCAGCATTTT
TRBV29-1	TRBJ1-1	few	-	CSVAGMANTEAFF	TGCAGCGTTGCAGGGATGGCGAACACTGAAGCTTTCTTT
TRBV7-9	TRBJ1-2	few	TRBD1	CASSTGGGSYGYTF	TGTGCCAGCAGCACAGGGGGAGGGAGCTATGGCTACACCTTC
TRBV5-1	TRBJ2-2	-	-	CASSLTGANTGELFF	TGCGCCAGCAGCTTGACTGGTGCGAACACCGGGGAGCTGTTTTTT
TRBV5-6	TRBJ2-7	-	-	CASRGRLTGSAVYEQYF	TGTGCCAGCAGAGGACGCCTGACAGGCTCGGCGGTCTACGAGCAGTACTTC
TRBV12-5	TRBJ1-1	-	-	CASRGGSSNTEAFF	TGTGCTAGCCGTGGGGGGTCATCAAACACTGAAGCTTTCTTT
TRBV6-5	TRBJ2-1	-	-	CASSRPLRENNEQFF	TGTGCCAGCAGTCGACCACTACGGGAGAACAATGAGCAGTTCTTC
TRBV30	TRBJ1-1	-	TRBD1	CALRQGGDTEAFF	TGTGCCTTAAGACAGGGTGGGGACACTGAAGCTTTCTTT
TRBV27	TRBJ2-7	-	TRBD2	CASSPGTSGTYEQYF	TGTGCCAGCAGCCCCGGGACTAGCGGGACCTACGAGCAGTACTTC
TRBV4-1	TRBJ2-1	once	TRBD2	CASSLGLAGGRSYNEQFF	TGCGCCAGCAGCCTGGGACTAGCGGGGGGCCGCTCCTACAATGAGCAGTTCTTC
TRBV5-4	TRBJ2-7	-	TRBD2	CASSPRTSGSSYEQYF	TGTGCCAGCAGCCCTCGGACTAGCGGGAGTTCCTACGAGCAGTACTTC
TRBV28	TRBJ2-6	-	-	CASSFTGSGANVLTF	TGTGCCAGCAGTTTTACAGGCTCTGGGGCCAACGTCCTGACTTTC
TRBV5-1	TRBJ2-7	-	-	CASSPRDQNYEQYF	TGCGCCAGCAGCCCGCGGGACCAAAACTACGAGCAGTACTTC
TRBV9	TRBJ2-7	-	TRBD1	CASSEQGNHYEQYF	TGTGCCAGCAGCGAACAGGGGAATCACTACGAGCAGTACTTC
TRBV4-1	TRBJ1-5	-	-	CASSQVQGGNQPQHF	TGCGCCAGCAGCCAAGTGCAGGGAGGAAATCAGCCCCAGCATTTT
TRBV27	TRBJ1-5	-	TRBD1	CASRTGSDQPQHF	TGTGCCAGCCGGACAGGTAGCGATCAGCCCCAGCATTTT
TRBV25-1	TRBJ2-1	once	TRBD1	CASSSPGQGASSEQFF	TGTGCCAGCAGTTCCCCGGGACAGGGGGCTTCAAGTGAGCAGTTCTTC
TRBV19	TRBJ1-2	-	-	CASSITEAVYGYTF	TGTGCCAGTAGTATCACAGAAGCGGTCTATGGCTACACCTTC
TRBV27	TRBJ2-2	-	-	CASSLLARVHGELFF	TGTGCCAGCAGTTTATTAGCCAGGGTCCACGGGGAGCTGTTTTTT
TRBV7-6	TRBJ1-1	-	-	CASSLGTPRTEAFF	TGTGCCAGCAGCCTAGGGACACCGAGGACTGAAGCTTTCTTT
TRBV7-9	TRBJ2-7	-	-	CASSLTLGSSEQYF	TGTGCCAGCAGCTTAACGCTGGGGAGCTCCGAGCAGTACTTC